The 23 T cell receptor beta chains listed next were all sequenced from one sample in a study of blood T cell repertoires in COVID-19. Sequencing used immunoSEQ multiplex PCR; TCRdb keeps in-frame clones, though not all of them. The sample has 300,000 or so clones; about 88% are singletons. Sequenced sample: PBMCs or T cells enriched from blood (not recorded which). Every receptor here comes from a man in his 60s who had recovered from COVID-19.

The chain uses TRBV28 and TRBJ1-5, with 10 nucleotides matching TRBD1. The V and J ends lost 3 bases and 0 bases, in that order; junction bases with no gene match: 14. The CDR3 runs 20 residues. The germline CDR1 and CDR2 sequences are MDHEN and SYDVKM. This CDR3 reads CASSLPGQGPNRYSNQPQHF. CDR3 nucleotide sequence: TGTGCCAGCAGTTTGCCGGGACAGGGGCCTAACCGTTATAGCAATCAGCCCCAGCATTTT.

The chain joins TRBV12-3 or TRBV12-4 to TRBJ1-5; D perhaps matches TRBD1 (5 bases). Trimming stripped 3 bases from V and 4 bases from J, with 7 bases between. The CDR3 is made up of 13 amino acids. The CDR3 region has the DNA TGTGCCAGCAGTTTGACAGAGAATCAGCCCCAGCATTTT. Translating it yields CASSLTENQPQHF.

This sequence joins TRBV5-1 and TRBJ1-2; 9 bases are a match to TRBD1. Trimming removed 2 bases from V and 8 bases from J; junction bases left unmatched: 7. This CDR3 spans 14 amino acids. Germline assignment: CDR1 SGHRS and CDR2 YFSETQ. CDR3 nucleotides: TGCGCCAGCAGCTTAGGACAGGGGTATCGCGGCTACACCTTC. It codes for CASSLGQGYRGYTF.

The CDR3 DNA is TGTGCCAGCAGCTTAGTGGGACAGGGTCTTGAAAAACTGTTTTTT. As protein: CASSLVGQGLEKLFF. The chain carries TRBV7-2 and TRBJ1-4; 9 nucleotides agree with TRBD1. Germline assignment: CDR1 SGHTA and CDR2 FQGNSA. The CDR3 length is 15 residues. The V gene end was trimmed by 1 base and the J gene end by 7 bases; junction bases not matched to a gene: 4.

As DNA, the CDR3 is TGTGCCAGCACCCTCCTTATTCAGTACTATGGCTACACCTTC. Its protein is CASTLLIQYYGYTF. V is TRBV6-6 and J is TRBJ1-2; no clear D gene. The CDR3 contains 14 residues. Trimming pared 7 bases from V and 3 bases from J, leaving 15 bases between. Germline values: CDR1 MNHNY, CDR2 SVGAGI (reference sequence).

The V and J genes are TRBV7-9 and TRBJ1-5; TRBD1 is a possible D gene (6 bases). With 3 bases removed from V and 14 bases from J, the gap between germline ends came to 14 bases. Germline CDR1 reads SEHNR; CDR2 reads FQNEAQ (reference sequence). The CDR3 runs 12 residues. CDR3 DNA: TGTGCCAGCAGCTTTACCTCAGGGGTTAAGCATTTT. Its translation is CASSFTSGVKHF.

This clone is a singleton in its sample. The rearrangement joins TRBV5-1 to TRBJ2-3, with 7 bases aligning to TRBD2. Trimming removed 4 bases from V and 6 bases from J; junction bases left unmatched: 8. Germline loops: CDR1 SGHRS, CDR2 YFSETQ. The CDR3 loop spans 14 amino acids. The CDR3 DNA is TGCGCCAGCAGCGAGGCGGGAGTGGGGGATACGCAGTATTTT. This translates into CASSEAGVGDTQYF.

This clone occurred once. This sequence joins TRBV7-3 and TRBJ1-2; maybe TRBD1 (5 bases). The CDR3 runs to 17 residues. V lost 10 bases and J 1 base, leaving 25 bases between the germline ends. Looked up from germline, CDR1 is SGHTA and CDR2 is FQGTGA. The CDR3 spells CATLRPDSSNYNYGYTF. The CDR3 DNA follows: TGTGCCACCTTGCGTCCCGACAGTAGTAATTATAACTATGGCTACACCTTC.

This sequence joins TRBV7-9 and TRBJ2-7, with D unresolved. The CDR3 spans 14 residues. Trimming took off 0 bases at V and 5 bases at J, with 11 bases between the two ends. The germline gives CDR1 SEHNR, CDR2 FQNEAQ (reference sequence). DNA for the CDR3: TGTGCCAGCAGCTTAGCTGCAGGCCCCAACGAGCAGTACTTC. Translating gives CASSLAAGPNEQYF.

The chain recombines TRBV3-1 (or the pseudogene TRBV3-2) with TRBJ1-3; D is possibly TRBD1 (5 bases). The CDR3 extends over 17 amino acids. The V gene's germline CDR1 is LGHDT and CDR2 YNNKEL (reference sequence). The V and J ends lost 0 bases and 3 bases respectively, with 15 bases between them. The DNA of the CDR3 is TGTGCCAGCAGCCAAGATCTGGGGGGGGAAGATGGAAACACCATATATTTT. Translating gives CASSQDLGGEDGNTIYF.

The rearrangement joins TRBV18 to TRBJ2-7; 9 bases agree with TRBD2. The germline CDR1 and CDR2 sequences are KGHSH and LQKENI. Trimming at V came to 2 bases and at J to 3 bases, leaving 11 bases not matched to a gene. This CDR3 comprises 17 residues. The CDR3 bases are TGTGCCAGCTCACCATTCCCTAGCGGGATCGGGGTCTACGAGCAGTACTTC. Translated, it gives CASSPFPSGIGVYEQYF.

This clone came up once. The DNA for the CDR3 is TGTGCCAGCAGCGGGGGGGGTGAGCAGTACTTC. Translating gives CASSGGGEQYF. The chain employs TRBV7-6 and TRBJ2-7, with 7 bases that match TRBD2. The CDR3 covers 11 residues. J gave up 7 bases and V 5 bases, and 2 bases lay outside the gene matches. Germline V gene data show CDR1 as SGHVS and CDR2 as FNYEAQ.

The chain is built from TRBV6-1 and TRBJ2-7; D perhaps matches TRBD2 (7 bases). V was trimmed by 2 bases and J by 4 bases, leaving 15 bases between them. CDR3 length equals 15 residues. CDR1 and CDR2 from the germline V gene are MNHNS and SASEGT. The CDR3 coding sequence is TGTGCCAGCAGTGAAATAGATGGGAGGGGGTACGAGCAGTACTTC. This sequence encodes CASSEIDGRGYEQYF.

The chain employs TRBV6-5 and TRBJ2-7, with a possible D match to TRBD1 (5 bases). V shed 3 bases and J shed 3 bases, with 15 bases lying between them. Germline assignment: CDR1 MNHEY and CDR2 SVGAGI. The CDR3 runs to 15 residues. CDR3 bases: TGTGCCAGCAGTTATGGGATAGGGGTGGTCTACGAGCAGTACTTC. It is translated as CASSYGIGVVYEQYF.

The chain has TRBV12-5 and TRBJ2-1; 7 positions match TRBD1. Germline-derived CDR1 and CDR2 are LGHNT and FRNRAP. The ends lost 1 base at V and 14 bases at J; junction bases unmatched: 5. CDR3 length: 12 residues. CDR3 protein: CASGLGVTGEFF. The CDR3 nucleotides are TGTGCTAGTGGTTTGGGGGTTACAGGGGAGTTCTTC.

The chain employs TRBV3-1 (or the pseudogene TRBV3-2) and TRBJ2-7; the match to TRBD2 covers 13 bases. Germline loops: CDR1 LGHDT, CDR2 YNNKEL (reference sequence). Trimming cost V 2 bases and J 6 bases; bases outside gene matches: 10. This CDR3 spans 17 amino acids. The CDR3 DNA sequence: TGTGCCAGCAGCCAATCACCCGGGACTAGCGGGACCATCGAGCAGTACTTC. Its protein is CASSQSPGTSGTIEQYF.

V gene TRBV9 combines with J gene TRBJ1-2; TRBD1 agrees at 11 bases. Germline V gene data show CDR1 as SGDLS and CDR2 as YYNGEE. The CDR3 is 17 residues long. With 4 bases clipped from V and 8 bases from J, the junction kept 16 bases outside the gene matches. The DNA of the CDR3 is TGTGCCAGCAGCCCCCGGACAGGGGGCGCGGTCGGAGGCGGCTACACCTTC. This sequence encodes CASSPRTGGAVGGGYTF.

The chain couples TRBV5-1 to TRBJ1-4, with 8 positions matching TRBD1. The CDR3 length is 15 residues. Unmatched junction bases numbered 5, after V lost 4 bases and J lost 3 bases. Germline V lookup: CDR1 SGHRS, CDR2 YFSETQ. CDR3 sequence reads: CASSPGTGPNEKLFF. The CDR3 nucleotides read TGCGCCAGCAGCCCCGGGACAGGCCCTAATGAAAAACTGTTTTTT.

This clone was counted a few times. In the same sample, other DNA sequences code for this CDR3. CDR3 protein: CATSDPYSNQPQHF. CDR3 bases: TGTGCCACCAGTGACCCCTATAGCAATCAGCCCCAGCATTTT. This sequence joins TRBV24-1 and TRBJ1-5; D ambiguous. The CDR3 runs 14 residues. Trimming removed 4 bases from V and 0 bases from J, with 6 bases in between. CDR1 and CDR2 (germline): KGHDR, SFDVKD.

This clone was seen a single time. The V gene is TRBV5-4, the J gene TRBJ2-1, with 9 bases fitting TRBD2. V was clipped by 4 bases and J by 6 bases; unmatched bases: 5. CDR1 and CDR2 from the germline V gene are SGHNT and YYREEE (reference sequence). The CDR3 has 14 residues. Written as DNA, the CDR3 is TGTGCCAGCAGCCTAGCGGGGCGCCGCAATGAGCAGTTCTTC. Translated: CASSLAGRRNEQFF. The full variable domain, rest sourced from reference TRBV5-4 and TRBJ2-1, is ETGVTQSPTHLIKTRGQQVTLRCSSQSGHNTVSWYQQALGQGPQFIFQYYREEENGRGNFPPRFSGLQFPNYSSELNVNALELDDSALYLCASSLAGRRNEQFFGPGTRLTVL.

The DNA of the CDR3 is TGCGCCAGCAAACTTAACGGGGGGGTTATTGAGCAGTTCTTC. Its translation is CASKLNGGVIEQFF. The chain uses TRBV5-1 and TRBJ2-1, with TRBD2 identical over 8 bases. This CDR3 spans 14 amino acids. The germline V gene has CDR1 SGHRS and CDR2 YFSETQ. The J segment lost 9 bases and the V segment lost 6 bases, leaving 11 bases of the junction unmatched. The full variable domain, its missing parts supplied by reference TRBV5-1 and TRBJ2-1, is KAGVTQTPRYLIKTRGQQVTLSCSPISGHRSVSWYQQTPGQGLQFLFEYFSETQRNKGNFPGRFSGRQFSNSRSEMNVSTLELGDSALYLCASKLNGGVIEQFFGPGTRLTVL.

The count of this clone is one. The chain is built from TRBV10-3 and TRBJ1-1; a weak D match, TRBD1 (6 bases). The CDR3 length is 15 residues. CDR1 is ENHRY and CDR2 is SYGVKD in the germline V gene. V lost 6 bases and J 3 bases, leaving 17 bases between the germline ends. The CDR3 DNA follows: TGTGCCATCAGCCCTAACAGGGTAAGTGACACTGAAGCTTTCTTT. Translating gives CAISPNRVSDTEAFF.

This chain links TRBV10-3 with TRBJ2-3, with TRBD2 identical over 14 bases. J lost 2 bases, V lost 3 bases, and 4 bases had no gene match. This CDR3 region has 17 residues. Germline V lookup: CDR1 ENHRY, CDR2 SYGVKD. This CDR3 is CAISDRTSGGNTDTQYF. CDR3 coding DNA: TGTGCCATCAGTGACCGGACTAGCGGGGGGAACACAGATACGCAGTATTTT.